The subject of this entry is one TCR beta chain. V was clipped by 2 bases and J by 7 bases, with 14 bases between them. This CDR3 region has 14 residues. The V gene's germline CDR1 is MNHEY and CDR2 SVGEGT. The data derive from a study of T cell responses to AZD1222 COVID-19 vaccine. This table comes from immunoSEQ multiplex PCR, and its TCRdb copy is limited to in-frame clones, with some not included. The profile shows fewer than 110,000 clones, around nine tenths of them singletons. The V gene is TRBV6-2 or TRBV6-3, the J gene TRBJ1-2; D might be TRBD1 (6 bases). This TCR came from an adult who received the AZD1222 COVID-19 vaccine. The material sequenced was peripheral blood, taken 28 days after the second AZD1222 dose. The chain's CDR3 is CASSYGGLTGGYTF. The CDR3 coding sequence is TGTGCCAGCAGTTACGGGGGGCTGACTGGTGGCTACACCTTC.